The TCR beta chain under discussion was sequenced for a study of T-cell memory formation after mild COVID-19. TCRdb re-called the 5' RACE reads through MiXCR, storing one row per CDR3 protein. In the table there are a few hundred thousand distinct CDR3 sequences, about a sixth of which are singletons. Only a few counts were recorded for this clonotype. Its antigen is not identified. The CDR3 length is 18 residues. Deletions cut 1 base from V and 8 bases from J, with 21 bases between. Germline CDR1 is MNHEY and CDR2 is SVGAGI. Whole-study findings and limits: The study found balanced CD4/CD8 in clones contracting day 15 to 85 and a CD4+ lean in later expanders. The main location of contracting CD4+ clones was CM and EM, and that of contracting CD8+ clones was EMRA.

The sequence was collected from a young man who had mild COVID-19 (a few samples of this study predate the infection). Cell type and time point are not known. Sequencing was done on a sample of PBMCs or a T cell subset sorted from them (not recorded which). The chain joins TRBV6-5 to TRBJ1-6; tentative D call: TRBD1 (5 bases). CDR3 nucleotide sequence: TGTGCCAGCAGTTACTTTGTCGGTGAAGCAGGGATGGATTCACCCCTCCACTTT. Its translation: CASSYFVGEAGMDSPLHF.